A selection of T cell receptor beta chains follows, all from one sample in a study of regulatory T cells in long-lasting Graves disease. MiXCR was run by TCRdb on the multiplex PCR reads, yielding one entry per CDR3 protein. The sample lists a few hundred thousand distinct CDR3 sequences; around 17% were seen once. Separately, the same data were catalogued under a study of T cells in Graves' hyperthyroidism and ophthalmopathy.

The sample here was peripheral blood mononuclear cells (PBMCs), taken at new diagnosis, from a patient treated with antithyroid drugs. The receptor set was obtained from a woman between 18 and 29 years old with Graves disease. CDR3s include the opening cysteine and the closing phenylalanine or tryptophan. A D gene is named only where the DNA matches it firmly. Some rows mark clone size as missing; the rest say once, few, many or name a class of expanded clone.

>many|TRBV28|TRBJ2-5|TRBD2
CASRESGRGWETQYF
TGTGCCAGCAGGGAGAGCGGGAGGGGCTGGGAGACCCAGTACTTC
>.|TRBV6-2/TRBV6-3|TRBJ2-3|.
CASSAADSTDTQYF
TGTGCCAGCAGTGCAGCGGACAGCACAGATACGCAGTATTTT
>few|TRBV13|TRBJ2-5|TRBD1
CASSLPNRGPGETQYF
TGTGCCAGCAGCTTACCGAACAGGGGCCCCGGGGAGACCCAGTACTTC
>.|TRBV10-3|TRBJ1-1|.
CASADREAFF
TGTGCCAGCGCTGACAGGGAAGCTTTCTTT
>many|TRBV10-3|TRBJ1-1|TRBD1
CAISHRGENTEAFF
TGTGCCATCAGCCACAGGGGCGAGAACACTGAAGCTTTCTTT
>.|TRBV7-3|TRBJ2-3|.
CASSLTQDDTQYF
TGTGCCAGCAGCTTAACTCAGGACGATACGCAGTATTTT
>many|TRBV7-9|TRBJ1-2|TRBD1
CASSLGQGVSGYTF
TGTGCCAGCAGCTTAGGACAGGGCGTGAGTGGCTACACCTTC
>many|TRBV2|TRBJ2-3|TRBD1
CASKYPTGGGDTQYF
TGTGCCAGCAAGTATCCGACAGGGGGCGGAGATACGCAGTATTTT
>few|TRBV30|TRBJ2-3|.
CAWSGTFGTQYF
TGTGCCTGGAGTGGGACTTTTGGTACGCAGTATTTT
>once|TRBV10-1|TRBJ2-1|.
CARRLADNEQFF
TGCGCCAGGAGACTGGCGGACAATGAGCAGTTCTTC
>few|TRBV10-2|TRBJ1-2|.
CASSESAVNYGYTF
TGCGCCAGCAGTGAGTCGGCTGTAAACTATGGCTACACCTTC
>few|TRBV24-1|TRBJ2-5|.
CATSDRTTQETQYF
TGTGCCACCAGTGATAGGACAACCCAAGAGACCCAGTACTTC
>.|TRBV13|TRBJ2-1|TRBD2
CASKLAGGYEQFF
TGTGCCAGTAAACTAGCGGGAGGGTATGAGCAGTTCTTC
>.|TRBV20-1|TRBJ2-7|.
CSARAQGYEQYF
TGCAGTGCTAGAGCCCAGGGCTACGAGCAGTACTTC
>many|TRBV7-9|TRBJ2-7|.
CASSIGSLYEQYF
TGTGCCAGCAGTATCGGCAGCCTCTACGAGCAGTACTTC
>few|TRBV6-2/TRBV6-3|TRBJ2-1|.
CASSYFTEQFF
TGTGCCAGCAGTTATTTCACTGAGCAGTTCTTC
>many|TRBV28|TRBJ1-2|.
CASSLGGRYGYTF
TGTGCCAGCAGTTTGGGGGGCCGCTATGGCTACACCTTC
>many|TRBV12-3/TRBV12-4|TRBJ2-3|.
CASSPLEVQRSSTDTQYF
TGTGCCAGCAGTCCCCTTGAGGTCCAGCGTTCTTCCACAGATACGCAGTATTTT
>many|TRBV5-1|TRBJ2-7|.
CASGVSSNYEQYF
TGCGCCAGCGGCGTCTCTTCTAACTACGAGCAGTACTTC
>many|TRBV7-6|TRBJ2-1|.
CASSSEFYNEQFF
TGTGCCAGCAGCTCGGAGTTCTACAATGAGCAGTTCTTC